Presented here are 10 T cell receptor beta chains from one specimen sequenced in a study of blood T cell repertoires in COVID-19. Some clones are missing from TCRdb's copy, which holds only in-frame ones; the method was immunoSEQ multiplex PCR. The sample consists of 150,000 to 200,000 clones, about 90% of them appearing once. The sample consisted of PBMCs or T cells enriched from blood (not recorded which). Every receptor here comes from a woman between 18 and 30 years old who had recovered from COVID-19.

CDR3 in amino acids: CASSYRQGTDTQYF. In nucleotides, the CDR3 is TGTGCCAGCAGTTACCGGCAGGGAACAGATACGCAGTATTTT. The chain combines TRBV6-6 with TRBJ2-3, with D maybe TRBD1 (5 bases). Germline V gives CDR1 MNHNY, CDR2 SVGAGI (reference sequence). The CDR3 consists of 14 residues. The V end was cut by 2 bases, the J end by 3 bases, with 9 bases between.

This clone has just a few counts. This sequence joins TRBV7-2 and TRBJ1-2, with D uncertain. V lost 2 bases to trimming and J lost 1 base, with 8 bases between them. Germline V gene lookup returns CDR1 SGHTA and CDR2 FQGNSA. This CDR3 comprises 14 residues. This CDR3 is CASSLKRDNYGYTF. In DNA form, the CDR3 reads TGTGCCAGCAGCTTAAAGAGAGATAACTATGGCTACACCTTC. The full variable domain, completed using reference TRBV7-2 and TRBJ1-2, is GAGVSQSPSNKVTEKGKDVELRCDPISGHTALYWYRQSLGQGLEFLIYFQGNSAPDKSGLPSDRFSAERTGGSVSTLTIQRTQQEDSAVYLCASSLKRDNYGYTFGSGTRLTVV.

The chain couples TRBV6-2 or TRBV6-3 to TRBJ2-5; no reliable D call. There are 13 residues in the CDR3. V lost 2 bases and J lost 5, with 9 bases in between. Germline V gene lookup returns CDR1 MNHEY and CDR2 SVGEGT. In nucleotides, the CDR3 is TGTGCCAGCAGTTACATCCACGGGGAGACCCAGTACTTC. Encoded protein: CASSYIHGETQYF.

The chain recombines TRBV11-2 with TRBJ1-4, with D unclear. The CDR3 is 14 amino acids. Germline assignment: CDR1 SGHAT and CDR2 FQNNGV. The V gene lost 0 bases and the J gene lost 8 bases, with 10 bases spanning the gap. The CDR3 bases are TGTGCCAGCAGCTTAGAACGGGTATCGGAAAAACTGTTTTTT. Protein: CASSLERVSEKLFF.

V is TRBV20-1 and J is TRBJ2-1; the match to TRBD2 covers 8 bases. Germline V gene data show CDR1 as DFQATT and CDR2 as SNEGSKA (reference sequence). The CDR3 is 16 residues long. The V gene end was trimmed by 3 bases and the J gene end by 6 bases; junction bases not matched to a gene: 13. The CDR3 DNA reads as TGCAGTGCTAGTTCGGGGGGGGCCGTCCGTGCCAATGAGCAGTTCTTC. It specifies CSASSGGAVRANEQFF.

Turning to this clone: Compared with germline, one end of the junction differs, possibly owing to a read error. The CDR3 protein is CASSRVRSNYGYIF. CDR3 sequence (DNA): TGCGCCAGCAGCCGGGTGCGATCTAACTATGGCTACATCTTC. The chain links TRBV5-1 to TRBJ1-2; D gene uncertain. This CDR3 spans 14 amino acids. CDR1 is SGHRS and CDR2 is YFSETQ in the germline V gene.

This chain connects TRBV6-2 or TRBV6-3 to TRBJ2-7, with 9 positions matching TRBD1. V was pared by 5 bases and J by 6 bases, with 2 bases of the junction left unmatched. The V gene's germline CDR1 is MNHEY and CDR2 SVGEGT. The CDR3 extends over 12 amino acids. CDR3 residues: CASSRTGVEQYF. CDR3 nucleotides: TGTGCCAGCAGTAGGACAGGGGTCGAGCAGTACTTC.

V gene TRBV28 combines with J gene TRBJ1-2; D might be TRBD1 (5 bases). In germline, CDR1 is MDHEN, CDR2 SYDVKM. The CDR3 runs to 14 residues. With 5 bases removed from V and 1 base from J, the gap between germline ends came to 11 bases. As DNA, the CDR3 is TGTGCCAGCAGTCTATTCCAGGGTAACTATGGCTACACCTTC. Translated: CASSLFQGNYGYTF.

The chain employs TRBV5-6 and TRBJ2-7, with 8 positions matching TRBD2. Germline loops: CDR1 SGHDT, CDR2 YYEEEE. The V and J ends lost 8 bases and 4 bases, in that order; junction bases with no gene match: 11. CDR3 size: 14 residues. The DNA for the CDR3 is TGTGCCAGTCTTTCCAGCGGGAGAAAATACGAGCAGTACTTC. Encoded protein: CASLSSGRKYEQYF.

The V call is TRBV21-1, the J call TRBJ1-1; the D call in the table, TRBD1, was not verified against the DNA. TRBV21-1 is termed a pseudogene. The CDR3 loop spans 15 amino acids. CDR3 sequence reads: CASSKQTTMNTEAFF. The CDR3 nucleotides read TGTGCCAGCAGCAAACAGACAACCATGAACACTGAAGCTTTCTTT.